Included here is one T cell receptor beta chain sequence, with context. This clone was detected only once. It lacks a known antigen. No base-level quality is on record; no much larger clone is a single base apart. This sample is drawn from a study of blood T cell repertoires in COVID-19 (dated by TCRdb to the early 2020s). Background for the entire study: Collaborator samples came from the United States, Italy and Spain and covered acute and convalescent phases of COVID-19. The material from the prospective study consisted of cDNA or gDNA derived from T cells, B-cell-depleted T cells, or PBMCs. The dataset comprised deeply sampled blood TCRbeta repertoires from subjects exposed to, actively infected with, or recovered from COVID-19. The repertoires were released in a freely available public database meant as a resource for research on the immune response to SARS-CoV-2. Samples were obtained from the ongoing ImmuneRACE study (first 160 participants) and from over 1,000 subjects provided by 6 global collaborators. Sample metadata almost always included a de-identified subject ID, COVID-19 status, age in years and sex. Where HLA class I and class II types were available, the types were taken from metadata supplied by the sample provider, not from assay-based typing.

At the junction V is shortened by 4 bases and J by 0 bases; bases outside the gene matches: 11. Including the terminal cysteine and phenylalanine, the CDR3 comprises 17 residues. Only the CDR3 region is kept as DNA, spanning 51 bases read in frame from base 1. Looking up the germline V gene (reference sequence) yields CDR1 SGHNT and CDR2 YYREEE. The collaborating institutions used their own protocols to collect whole blood in K2EDTA tubes. Collaborator samples were shipped for TCRbeta analysis as frozen whole blood, isolated PBMCs, or DNA extracted from either sample type. General findings and caveats noted by the study authors: The amount of clinical and demographic metadata varied by source and participant and was provided uncurated.

TCRbeta CDR3 regions were amplified from genomic DNA by means of the immunoSEQ Assay, a bias-controlled multiplex PCR. For the original study's pipeline: The number of nucleated cells in each sample was estimated by amplification of reference gene primers within the assay. To quantify the absolute abundance of each unique TCRbeta CDR3 rearrangement, sequence reads were collapsed and filtered. Productive Simpson clonality was computed per sample as the square root of Simpson's diversity index over productive rearrangements. TCRdb took this table from immuneACCESS and kept in-frame rearrangements with V and J called. Such tables lack part of the clones; where checked against another copy, unresolved V genes explain under half of the gap, and the rest is unexplained. V, J and clone size are those of that table, while D and trimming were read from the DNA. This sample holds hundreds of thousands of clones; over 70% were observed only once. The leading ten clones occupy more than 2.5% of the sample.

The source is a woman of 80 years or more with acute or convalescent COVID-19. The sample taken for sequencing was peripheral blood. In this chain, TRBV5-4 is recombined with TRBJ2-3; the junction holds 7 bases that match TRBD1. The sequenced DNA: TGTGCCAGCAGCCTACCCAACAGGGGTCAAAGCACAGATACGCAGTATTTT. It encodes CASSLPNRGQSTDTQYF. This CDR3, with the reference TRBV5-4 and TRBJ2-3 proteins standing in past its ends, gives the full variable domain ETGVTQSPTHLIKTRGQQVTLRCSSQSGHNTVSWYQQALGQGPQFIFQYYREEENGRGNFPPRFSGLQFPNYSSELNVNALELDDSALYLCASSLPNRGQSTDTQYFGPGTRLTVL.